This TCR beta chain was documented in a study of shared clonotypes between healthy human individuals. Assay: immunoSEQ multiplex PCR; the TCRdb copy retains only in-frame clones and omits some. Of fewer than 850,000 clones in the sample, 90% were seen once. Trimming pared 8 bases from V and 4 bases from J, leaving 8 bases between. Germline CDR1 is LNHNV and CDR2 is YYDKDF (reference sequence). The CDR3 consists of 12 residues. Broader study findings: It was only blood that was sampled, and tissue repertoires likely differ. Sequencing depth was predicted to influence how clonotypes are shared among donors. The study generally estimated greater richness for naive than memory subsets.

To note about this clone: The antigen remains undetermined.

The V gene is TRBV15, the J gene TRBJ2-2; D tentatively reads TRBD1 or TRBD2 (5 bases each). The clonotype was recovered from a young man in good health. Some clones in this sample may be carry-over from other donors' samples. Material for sequencing was memory CD8+ T cells from PBMCs. Indicated subset: CD45RO+ cells pooled with CCR7-negative TemRA cells. CDR3 nucleotide sequence: TGTGCCACCCGGGGCGGCACCGGGGAGCTGTTTTTT. Translated, it gives CATRGGTGELFF. The full variable domain, in which reference TRBV15 and TRBJ2-2 provide the parts outside the CDR3, is DAMVIQNPRYQVTQFGKPVTLSCSQTLNHNVMYWYQQKSSQAPKLLFHYYDKDFNNEADTPDNFQSRRPNTSFCFLDIRSPGLGDTAMYLCATRGGTGELFFGEGSRLTVL.